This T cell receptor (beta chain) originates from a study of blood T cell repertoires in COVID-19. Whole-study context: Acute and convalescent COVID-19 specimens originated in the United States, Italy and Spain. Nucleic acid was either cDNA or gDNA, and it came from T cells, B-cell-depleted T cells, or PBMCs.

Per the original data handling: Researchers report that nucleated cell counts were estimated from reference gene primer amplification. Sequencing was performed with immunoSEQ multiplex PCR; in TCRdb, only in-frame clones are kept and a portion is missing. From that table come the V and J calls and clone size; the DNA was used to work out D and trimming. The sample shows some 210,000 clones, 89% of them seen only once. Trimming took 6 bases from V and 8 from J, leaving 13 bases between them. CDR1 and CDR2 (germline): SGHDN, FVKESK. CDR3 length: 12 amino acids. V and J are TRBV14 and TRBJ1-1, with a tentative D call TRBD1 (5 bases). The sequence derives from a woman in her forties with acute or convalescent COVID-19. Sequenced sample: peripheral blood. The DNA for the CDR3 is TGTGCCAGCAGTCGAGCGGGGGTAGAAGCTTTCTTT. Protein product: CASSRAGVEAFF.